This T cell receptor (beta chain) was identified in a study of T cells in women clearing cervical HPV infection. Study information: Cases: HPV16-related CIN3 or worse on histology, 2 invasive cancers. Cases' blood sampling followed lesion detection by median approximately 140 days (90 to 200). Study-wide results and limits: T-cell numbers per sample were unknown and may explain richness differences. CIN3+ cases had significantly higher TCR richness than controls; evenness did not differ.

In regard to this clone: Its antigen is still unknown. The read falls 3 residues short of the CDR3 end, and the missing part is taken from the germline J gene.

CDR1 is DFQATT, CDR2 SNEGSKA, per germline (reference sequence). Trimming shortened V by 8 bases and J by 2 bases, and 15 bases separated the two germline ends. This CDR3 contains 13 residues. TCRdb keeps only in-frame clones here, not all; method: immunoSEQ multiplex PCR. The sample has under 45,000 clones. J is TRBJ1-1 and V is TRBV20-1; D perhaps matches TRBD1 (5 bases). The sample was blood buffy coat. The TCR comes from a woman aged 18 to 75 with a cervical HPV16 infection that either progressed to CIN3+ or cleared (not recorded which). The CDR3 DNA, read in part, is TGCAGTACCAGATGGGGGGATAACACTGAA. This codes for CSTRWGDNTE. The full CDR3 protein is CSTRWGDNTEAFF.